This T cell receptor (beta chain) is drawn from a study of radiotherapy plus CTLA-4 blockade in lung cancer. For the study at large: In about 20% of patients, objective responses were seen; 30% to 35% had disease control. General study points: Clones derived from tumor TCRs expanded in blood after radiotherapy plus ipilimumab. It was early blood T cell clone dynamics, with interferon-beta, that reportedly best predicted response.

Focal radiation and CTLA-4 blockade (ipilimumab) were tested in chemo-refractory metastatic non-small-cell lung cancer patients. The table came from immunoSEQ multiplex PCR; TCRdb's copy has only in-frame clones and leaves some out. The sample lists about 62,000 clones, approximately 77% occurring once. Remarks on this clone: Its antigen is unknown.

This CDR3 comprises 13 residues. Germline values: CDR1 SGHAT, CDR2 FQNNGV. Trimming left V 4 bases short and J 0 bases short, with 6 bases between. This clonotype was obtained from a human donor with non-small cell lung cancer who had a complete response to radiotherapy plus ipilimumab. This chain links TRBV11-2 with TRBJ1-1; D unresolved. The sequencing here drew on peripheral blood, taken from a patient treated with radiotherapy plus ipilimumab. CDR3 sequence reads: CASSSYMNTEAFF. For the CDR3, the DNA is TGTGCCAGCAGCTCTTACATGAACACTGAAGCTTTCTTT.